This TCR beta chain appears in the sequencing data of a study of shared clonotypes between healthy human individuals. Study context: Each donor contributed plates that comprised three CD4 naive, three CD4 memory, two CD8 naive and one CD8 memory.

The naive CD8 subset, CD45RO-negative cells positively selected for CCR7, excluded terminally differentiated effector memory CD45RA+ cells. General observations from the study: Few donors restricted represented genetic and exposure-history diversity. A generally larger estimated richness was seen in naive subsets than in memory subsets.

In the case of this clone: No antigen is known for it.

Data came from immunoSEQ multiplex PCR; TCRdb stores just in-frame clones and leaves some out. The table includes roughly 550,000 clones, 95% detected once. The length of the CDR3 is 15 residues. CDR1 MNHNS and CDR2 SASEGT come from the germline V gene. Unmatched junction bases numbered 10, after V lost 7 bases and J lost 4 bases. V is TRBV6-1 and J is TRBJ2-1; 7 positions match TRBD2. This TCR came from a woman in her thirties in good health. The sample was naive CD8+ T cells sorted from blood. CDR3 region: CASTLAESRYNEQFF. CDR3 DNA sequence: TGTGCCAGCACCCTAGCGGAGTCCCGTTACAATGAGCAGTTCTTC.